The 19 T cell receptor beta chains listed next were all sequenced from one sample in a study of CD8 T cells in Susac syndrome. Random hexamers served to reverse transcribe roughly 0.45 to 1 ug RNA. Each CDR3 protein is one row after TCRdb ran MiXCR on the immunoSEQ multiplex PCR reads. Among more than 55,000 distinct CDR3 sequences, roughly 95% were seen once, and the ten largest hold approximately 0.11%. Material: CD4+ T cells from PBMCs. The receptors here all came from a human donor with multiple sclerosis.

This clonotype was seen once. J is TRBJ2-1 and V is TRBV7-3; D might be TRBD1 (5 bases). Trimming removed 8 bases from V and 5 bases from J, with 16 bases in between. The germline CDR1 and CDR2 sequences are SGHTA and FQGTGA. This CDR3 has 14 residues. The CDR3 bases are TGTGCCAGCGCTGCAGGGTTAGGAGACAATGAGCAGTTCTTC. It codes for CASAAGLGDNEQFF.

V usage is TRBV28 and J usage is TRBJ1-5, with 8 bases matching TRBD1. The CDR3 totals 13 residues. Germline values: CDR1 MDHEN, CDR2 SYDVKM. J gave up 5 bases and V 3 bases, and 0 bases lay outside the gene matches. CDR3 nucleotides: TGTGCCAGCAGTTTGACAGGGGATCAGCCCCAGCATTTT. This translates into CASSLTGDQPQHF.

The sample holds one count of this clonotype. This chain links TRBV29-1 with TRBJ2-7; D possibly matches TRBD1 or TRBD2 (5 bases each). CDR1 and CDR2 (germline): SQVTM, ANQGSEA. This CDR3 contains 16 residues. V lost 1 base, J lost 0 bases, and 16 bases lay in between. This CDR3 reads CSVEGVRDGFSYEQYF. CDR3 coding DNA: TGCAGCGTTGAAGGGGTCAGGGACGGTTTCTCCTACGAGCAGTACTTC.

The gene calls are TRBV29-1 and TRBJ1-1; unclear D gene. Per the germline V gene, CDR1 is SQVTM and CDR2 is ANQGSEA. This CDR3 comprises 11 residues. V was shortened by 4 bases and J by 4 bases, with 7 bases between the two germline ends. The CDR3 reads CSVVLATEAFF. CDR3 DNA: TGCAGCGTTGTTCTGGCCACTGAAGCTTTCTTT.

The chain has TRBV14 and TRBJ2-3; 8 bases align to TRBD2. V lost 6 bases, J lost 2 bases, and 7 bases stayed unmatched. The germline V gene has CDR1 SGHDN and CDR2 FVKESK. The CDR3 sequence is 15 residues long. The CDR3 spells CASRAAGALTDTQYF. The CDR3 DNA follows: TGTGCCAGCAGGGCAGCGGGGGCCCTCACAGATACGCAGTATTTT.

The chain uses TRBV9 and TRBJ2-3; TRBD2 aligns across 11 bases. Germline V CDR1 and CDR2: SGDLS, YYNGEE. There are 16 residues in the CDR3. Trimming cost V 0 bases and J 4 bases; bases outside gene matches: 4. CDR3 sequence: CASSVGLAGGPDTQYF. The DNA of the CDR3 is TGTGCCAGCAGCGTAGGTCTAGCGGGGGGTCCAGATACGCAGTATTTT.

The CDR3 region has the DNA TGTGCCAGCAGTGAGACTAGCACCGGGGAGCTGTTTTTT. Protein product: CASSETSTGELFF. This rearrangement joins TRBV6-1 to TRBJ2-2; TRBD2 is a possible D gene (6 bases). The germline V gene has CDR1 MNHNS and CDR2 SASEGT. CDR3 length: 13 amino acids. V was pared by 3 bases and J by 4 bases, with 6 bases between.

The gene calls are TRBV7-2 and TRBJ1-6, with 8 bases fitting TRBD1. The CDR3 sequence is 15 residues long. CDR1 and CDR2 (germline): SGHTA, FQGNSA. Germline trimming cut 5 bases from V and 7 bases from J; bases unmatched to any gene: 7. CDR3 bases: TGTGCCAGCAGCACCCGGGACAGGAACAATTCACCCCTCCACTTT. Translated: CASSTRDRNNSPLHF.

This chain connects TRBV12-3 or TRBV12-4 to TRBJ1-4; tentatively, D is TRBD1 (5 bases). The germline V and J ends were trimmed by 6 bases and 7 bases, with 24 bases remaining between them. The CDR3 extends over 17 amino acids. For the CDR3, the DNA is TGTGCCAGCAGCCCGGGGCTGGGGCGTTCTAGTGGTGAAAAACTGTTTTTT. Protein: CASSPGLGRSSGEKLFF.

The chain recombines TRBV6-5 with TRBJ2-6; a weak D match, TRBD1 (5 bases). CDR3 length equals 15 residues. The V and J ends lost 5 bases and 3 bases respectively, with 11 bases between them. Germline loops: CDR1 MNHEY, CDR2 SVGAGI. CDR3 bases: TGTGCCAGCAGTAGACAGTCCAGTGGGGCCAACGTCCTGACTTTC. This sequence encodes CASSRQSSGANVLTF.

The rearrangement joins TRBV4-2 to TRBJ2-3; 10 bases match TRBD2. Germline lookup yields CDR1 LGHNA and CDR2 YNFKEQ. With 0 bases clipped from V and 2 bases from J, the junction kept 5 bases outside the gene matches. The CDR3 loop spans 17 amino acids. The CDR3 is CASSQDQGLANTDTQYF. CDR3 DNA sequence: TGTGCCAGCAGCCAAGATCAGGGACTAGCGAACACAGATACGCAGTATTTT.

This clonotype was picked up a small number of times. The chain links TRBV27 to TRBJ2-3; a possible D gene is TRBD2 (7 bases). Germline V gives CDR1 MNHEY, CDR2 SMNVEV (reference sequence). The CDR3 is 14 amino acids. V shed 2 bases and J shed 2 bases, with 8 bases lying between them. Here the CDR3 reads CASSLGGATDTQYF. The CDR3 DNA reads as TGTGCCAGCAGTTTAGGGGGGGCCACAGATACGCAGTATTTT.

This rearrangement joins TRBV19 to TRBJ2-3, with 9 bases lining up with TRBD1. The germline CDR1 and CDR2 sequences are LNHDA and SQIVND (reference sequence). With 6 bases clipped from V and 1 base from J, the junction kept 8 bases outside the gene matches. The CDR3 sequence is 16 residues long. For the CDR3, the DNA is TGTGCCAGTAGGATAAGGCGGACAGGGGGCACAGATACGCAGTATTTT. It specifies CASRIRRTGGTDTQYF.

This clonotype was counted only a few times. The chain joins TRBV12-3 or TRBV12-4 to TRBJ2-7, with TRBD1 as a possible D gene (5 bases). The V end lost 5 bases, the J end lost 2 bases, and 10 bases lay between the germline ends. This CDR3 is 13 amino acids long. CDR3 coding DNA: TGTGCCAGCAGTCGCGGACAACCCTACGAGCAGTACTTC. Translating it yields CASSRGQPYEQYF.

The chain recombines TRBV7-8 with TRBJ2-2; weak D call: TRBD2 (6 bases). From germline, CDR1 is SGHVS and CDR2 FQNEAQ. CDR3 length: 14 residues. V lost 5 bases and J lost 7, with 14 bases in between. The DNA of the CDR3 is TGTGCCAGCAGCCCAGGAGCGGGTGGCGGGGAGCTGTTTTTT. Protein product: CASSPGAGGGELFF.

This clonotype was detected once. The chain couples TRBV12-3 or TRBV12-4 to TRBJ2-1; D could derive from TRBD1 or TRBD2 (5 bases each). This CDR3 has 14 amino acids. Trimming took off 6 bases at V and 7 bases at J, with 16 bases between the two ends. This CDR3 is CASRHGARGNEQFF. CDR3 nucleotide sequence: TGTGCCAGCAGACACGGGGCTCGAGGGAATGAGCAGTTCTTC.

CDR3 coding DNA: TGTGCCATCTCGGTCGGTTGGCTAGCGACGAACACCGGGGAGCTGTTTTTT. This translates into CAISVGWLATNTGELFF. The chain recombines TRBV10-3 with TRBJ2-2; maybe TRBD2 (6 bases). Germline CDR1 ENHRY, CDR2 SYGVKD. V was clipped by 8 bases and J by 0 bases, with 19 bases between them. The CDR3 contains 17 residues.

The genes are TRBV12-3 or TRBV12-4 and TRBJ1-1; a possible D gene is TRBD1 (6 bases). CDR3 length: 16 amino acids. Between the trimmed V and J ends, which lost 6 bases and 1 base, there was a span of 18 bases. The CDR3 here is CASRPGTSLANTEAFF. In DNA, the CDR3 is TGTGCCAGCAGGCCAGGGACATCCCTCGCGAACACTGAAGCTTTCTTT.

The chain employs TRBV3-1 and TRBJ2-1; a possible D gene is TRBD2 (6 bases). Germline V gives CDR1 LGHDT, CDR2 YNNKEL (reference sequence). Trimming took off 4 bases at V and 0 bases at J, with 13 bases between the two ends. This CDR3 region has 16 residues. This chain's CDR3 is CASSLPLAYSYNEQFF. CDR3 nucleotides: TGTGCCAGCAGCCTCCCTCTAGCGTACTCCTACAATGAGCAGTTCTTC.